Below are 26 T cell receptor beta chains sequenced from a single sample in a study of shared clonotypes between healthy human individuals. Sequencing used immunoSEQ multiplex PCR; TCRdb keeps in-frame clones, though not all of them. In the table there are 600,000 to 750,000 clones, 72% of which are singletons. Sequencing was done on a sample of memory CD4+ T cells sorted from blood. Subset denoted: CD45RA-negative fraction. The receptors here all came from a woman under 40 in good health.

This chain links TRBV27 with TRBJ2-1; D may match TRBD1 or TRBD2 (7 bases each). V lost 6 bases and J 5 bases, leaving 23 bases between the germline ends. Germline CDR1 MNHEY, CDR2 SMNVEV (reference sequence). This CDR3 region has 17 residues. CDR3 DNA: TGTGCCAGCAGCCCTCGGGGTCGAGGGAGGGGGCACAATGAGCAGTTCTTC. Its protein product is CASSPRGRGRGHNEQFF.

The V call is TRBV15, the J call TRBJ2-1, with 7 positions matching TRBD2. This CDR3 contains 14 residues. Germline loops: CDR1 LNHNV, CDR2 YYDKDF (reference sequence). V trimming: 1 base; J trimming: 4 bases; junction bases outside the gene matches: 1. CDR3 sequence reads: CATSRGLAYNEQFF. CDR3 nucleotides: TGTGCCACCAGCAGAGGACTAGCTTACAATGAGCAGTTCTTC.

This clone was picked up a small number of times. V and J are TRBV4-1 and TRBJ2-3; 9 bases agree with TRBD1. In germline, CDR1 is MGHRA, CDR2 YSYEKL. Trimming took 1 base from V and 1 from J; bases not matched to a gene: 12. The CDR3 is 19 residues long. The CDR3 is CASSQAPRRWTGGTDTQYF. The CDR3 DNA follows: TGCGCCAGCAGCCAAGCCCCGCGACGCTGGACAGGGGGCACAGATACGCAGTATTTT.

The rearrangement joins TRBV2 to TRBJ1-2; D gene uncertain. The CDR3 is made up of 13 amino acids. Per germline, CDR1 SNHLY and CDR2 FYNNEI. The V end was cut by 6 bases, the J end by 0 bases, with 8 bases between. The CDR3 nucleotides read TGTGCCAGCAGCTATGGGCCTAACTATGGCTACACCTTC. Residues: CASSYGPNYGYTF.

About this clone itself: The same CDR3 can be traced to other DNA sequences in this sample. This chain joins TRBV5-5 and TRBJ1-1; D call uncertain. Germline V gene data show CDR1 as SGHKS and CDR2 as YYEKEE (reference sequence). Trimming stripped 4 bases from V and 1 base from J, with 8 bases between. The CDR3 is made up of 13 amino acids. This chain's CDR3 is CASSSRENTEAFF. The CDR3 coding sequence is TGTGCCAGCAGCAGCCGGGAGAACACTGAAGCTTTCTTT.

The chain recombines TRBV7-8 with TRBJ2-7; maybe TRBD2 (6 bases). Per germline, CDR1 SGHVS and CDR2 FQNEAQ. CDR3 length: 15 residues. V lost 5 bases and J 2 bases, leaving 16 bases between the germline ends. As DNA, the CDR3 is TGTGCCAGCAGCCAACAACGGGGGTACGCCTACGAGCAGTACTTC. Translated, it gives CASSQQRGYAYEQYF. Full variable domain (remainder filled in from reference TRBV7-8 and TRBJ2-7): GAGVSQSPRYKVAKRGQDVALRCDPISGHVSLFWYQQALGQGPEFLTYFQNEAQLDKSGLPSDRFFAERPEGSVSTLKIQRTQQEDSAVYLCASSQQRGYAYEQYFGPGTRLTVT.

The gene calls are TRBV7-9 and TRBJ2-5; 7 nucleotides agree with TRBD1. Trimming removed 5 bases from V and 5 bases from J; junction bases left unmatched: 14. Germline V gives CDR1 SEHNR, CDR2 FQNEAQ (reference sequence). The CDR3 runs 16 residues. The CDR3 protein is CASSTDTTGVGETQYF. The CDR3 region has the DNA TGTGCCAGCAGCACCGACACCACAGGGGTCGGGGAGACCCAGTACTTC.

This clone was seen only once. The chain uses TRBV6-4 and TRBJ2-7; unclear D gene. The V end was cut by 5 bases, the J end by 6 bases, with 11 bases between. This CDR3 is built from 12 residues. In germline, CDR1 is MRHNA, CDR2 SNTAGT. The CDR3 spells CASSYNNREQYF. The DNA for the CDR3 is TGTGCCAGCAGTTATAACAATCGCGAGCAGTACTTC.

CDR3 region: CASSDALGEKLFF. CDR3 DNA sequence: TGCGCCAGCAGTGATGCATTGGGAGAAAAACTGTTTTTT. The chain combines TRBV10-1 with TRBJ1-4; the D is unclear. CDR1 WNHNN and CDR2 SYGVQD come from the germline V gene (reference sequence). The CDR3 spans 13 residues. With 3 bases removed from V and 8 bases from J, the gap between germline ends came to 10 bases.

Remarks on this clone: Other DNA sequences from this sample encode an identical CDR3 as well. The rearrangement uses TRBV5-1 and TRBJ1-2; possibly TRBD1 for D (6 bases). The CDR3 runs 15 residues. V lost 0 bases to trimming and J lost 8 bases, with 17 bases between them. CDR1 and CDR2 (germline): SGHRS, YFSETQ. CDR3 in amino acids: CASSLAPQGEVGYTF. The CDR3 DNA follows: TGCGCCAGCAGCTTGGCCCCACAGGGTGAGGTAGGCTACACCTTC.

This clone was seen only once. CDR3 sequence (DNA): TGTGCCAGTAGTATTGGGATGTTTCGGGAGCAGTACTTC. It translates to CASSIGMFREQYF. J is TRBJ2-7 and V is TRBV19; D not resolved. Trimming took 3 bases from V and 7 from J, leaving 13 bases between them. The germline V gene has CDR1 LNHDA and CDR2 SQIVND (reference sequence). This CDR3 spans 13 amino acids. Together with reference TRBV19 and TRBJ2-7, the CDR3 gives the full variable domain: DGGITQSPKYLFRKEGQNVTLSCEQNLNHDAMYWYRQDPGQGLRLIYYSQIVNDFQKGDIAEGYSVSREKKESFPLTVTSAQKNPTAFYLCASSIGMFREQYFGPGTRLTVT.

This clone appeared a few times. The chain has TRBV28 and TRBJ2-7, with D hard to call. CDR3 length: 12 amino acids. Trimming shortened V by 5 bases and J by 6 bases, and 11 bases separated the two germline ends. Looked up from germline, CDR1 is MDHEN and CDR2 is SYDVKM. CDR3 residues: CASSPLVLEQYF. CDR3 sequence (DNA): TGTGCCAGCAGTCCTCTAGTTCTCGAGCAGTACTTC.

V and J are TRBV30 and TRBJ2-6, with TRBD1 matching over 11 bases. Germline CDR1 is GTSNPN and CDR2 is SVGIG (reference sequence). The J segment lost 2 bases and the V segment lost 2 bases, leaving 5 bases of the junction unmatched. The CDR3 extends over 17 amino acids. The CDR3 here is CAWSKGQGGAGANVLTF. In nucleotides, the CDR3 is TGTGCCTGGAGTAAGGGACAGGGGGGTGCTGGGGCCAACGTCCTGACTTTC.

In the case of this clone: Other DNA sequences of this sample code for an identical CDR3. The V and J genes are TRBV5-1 and TRBJ2-7, with a possible D match to TRBD1 (5 bases). V lost 0 bases and J lost 3, with 10 bases in between. This CDR3 is built from 14 residues. Looked up from germline, CDR1 is SGHRS and CDR2 is YFSETQ. CDR3 in amino acids: CASSLGQGGYEQYF. CDR3 bases: TGCGCCAGCAGCTTGGGTCAGGGTGGCTACGAGCAGTACTTC. The whole variable domain, remainder taken from reference TRBV5-1 and TRBJ2-7, is KAGVTQTPRYLIKTRGQQVTLSCSPISGHRSVSWYQQTPGQGLQFLFEYFSETQRNKGNFPGRFSGRQFSNSRSEMNVSTLELGDSALYLCASSLGQGGYEQYFGPGTRLTVT.

This chain links TRBV7-3 with TRBJ2-5; weak D call: TRBD1 (6 bases). V was pared by 4 bases and J by 6 bases, with 15 bases between. Germline V gene data show CDR1 as SGHTA and CDR2 as FQGTGA. This CDR3 region has 14 residues. DNA for the CDR3: TGTGCCAGCAGCTCGGACAGTATCGTGAAGACCCAGTACTTC. It codes for CASSSDSIVKTQYF.

This chain connects TRBV29-1 to TRBJ1-1; D is undetermined. The germline gives CDR1 SQVTM, CDR2 ANQGSEA. The V end lost 7 bases, the J end lost 3 bases, and 12 bases lay between the germline ends. CDR3 length: 12 residues. The CDR3 nucleotides are TGCAGCGCAGAAGAGCGAGACACTGAAGCTTTCTTT. This codes for CSAEERDTEAFF.

This chain links TRBV5-4 with TRBJ2-7; 10 bases are shared with TRBD1. The trim removed 3 bases at V and 5 bases at J, leaving 5 bases unmatched. Germline V lookup: CDR1 SGHNT, CDR2 YYREEE (reference sequence). The CDR3 consists of 14 residues. This CDR3 is CASSSGQGVHEQYF. In nucleotides, the CDR3 is TGTGCCAGCAGCTCCGGACAGGGGGTCCACGAGCAGTACTTC.

This clone was observed a handful of times. V and J are TRBV5-1 and TRBJ2-3; D possibly uses TRBD1 or TRBD2 (6 bases each). Trimming removed 5 bases at V and 8 bases at J, with 21 bases between. This CDR3 has 15 residues. CDR1 SGHRS and CDR2 YFSETQ come from the germline V gene. CDR3 DNA sequence: TGCGCCAGCAGTGACCTGGCAGGGGAGGATGGTACGCAGTATTTT. Translated: CASSDLAGEDGTQYF.

This clone was found a few times. The rearrangement uses TRBV11-2 and TRBJ2-7, with D possibly being TRBD2 (5 bases). V lost 1 base, J lost 3 bases, and 10 bases lay in between. Germline CDR1 reads SGHAT; CDR2 reads FQNNGV. The CDR3 loop spans 14 amino acids. Here the CDR3 DNA reads TGTGCCAGCAGCTTAGCGGAAGCGGACTACGAGCAGTACTTC. This encodes CASSLAEADYEQYF.

This clone appeared a single time. V and J are TRBV25-1 and TRBJ1-3, with D uncertain. The CDR3 has 15 residues. Germline V gene data show CDR1 as MGHDK and CDR2 as SYGVNS. Deletions cut 1 base from V and 0 bases from J, with 7 bases between. The CDR3 sequence is CASSESRSSGNTIYF. The CDR3 nucleotides are TGTGCCAGCAGTGAATCAAGGAGCTCTGGAAACACCATATATTTT.

This clone was seen just once. The V and J genes are TRBV5-4 and TRBJ1-1; D uncertain. Trimming stripped 4 bases from V and 7 bases from J, with 14 bases between. The germline V gene encodes CDR1 SGHNT and CDR2 YYREEE (reference sequence). The CDR3 covers 13 residues. The DNA for the CDR3 is TGTGCCAGCAGCCAAGACGTACCCCGTGAAGCTTTCTTT. Translation gives CASSQDVPREAFF.

V gene TRBV4-1 combines with J gene TRBJ2-5; 7 positions agree with TRBD2. The ends lost 0 bases at V and 4 bases at J; junction bases unmatched: 5. The CDR3 runs 15 residues. CDR1 is MGHRA and CDR2 is YSYEKL in the germline V gene. The CDR3 sequence: CASSQDEAGRETQYF. As DNA, the CDR3 is TGCGCCAGCAGCCAAGATGAAGCGGGACGAGAGACCCAGTACTTC.

The V and J genes are TRBV6-1 and TRBJ2-7, with D possibly being TRBD1 or TRBD2 (5 bases each). From germline, CDR1 is MNHNS and CDR2 SASEGT. Trimming removed 8 bases at V and 0 bases at J, with 17 bases between. The CDR3 extends over 15 amino acids. The CDR3 reads CASRSGREDSYEQYF. CDR3 DNA: TGTGCCAGCCGCTCGGGACGGGAAGACTCCTACGAGCAGTACTTC.

Remarks on this clone: This same CDR3 is encoded by further DNA sequences in the sample. This sequence joins TRBV5-1 and TRBJ2-7; 8 bases map to TRBD1. Per germline, CDR1 SGHRS and CDR2 YFSETQ. V shed 4 bases and J 2 bases; nucleotides not matched to a gene: 2. CDR3 length: 13 residues. The CDR3 coding sequence is TGCGCCAGCAGCAGGGACAGGACCTACGAGCAGTACTTC. It translates to CASSRDRTYEQYF.

Concerning this clone itself: This sample also contains other DNA sequences that code for the same CDR3. V is TRBV6-1 and J is TRBJ1-1; D ambiguous. The V end was cut by 1 base, the J end by 1 base, with 7 bases between. The CDR3 length is 14 residues. Germline loops: CDR1 MNHNS, CDR2 SASEGT. CDR3 region: CASSEGGRNTEAFF. Here the CDR3 DNA reads TGTGCCAGCAGTGAAGGCGGGAGGAACACTGAAGCTTTCTTT.

The table lists this clone with a few counts. V and J are TRBV6-5 and TRBJ2-7, with D unclear. In germline, CDR1 is MNHEY, CDR2 SVGAGI. The CDR3 extends over 14 amino acids. Trimming stripped 5 bases from V and 1 base from J, with 12 bases between. Written as DNA, the CDR3 is TGTGCCAGCAGTCAGAGGCGCGGATCCTACGAGCAGTACTTC. Protein product: CASSQRRGSYEQYF.